One sample yielded the 27 T cell receptor beta chains listed below, sequenced in a study of T-cell memory formation after mild COVID-19. TCRdb re-called the 5' RACE reads through MiXCR, storing one row per CDR3 protein. This table holds 580,000 or so distinct CDR3 sequences, approximately 15% found once. The material sequenced was PBMCs or a T cell subset sorted from them (not recorded which). The receptors were sampled from an adult woman who had mild COVID-19 (a few samples of this study predate the infection). Cell type and time point are not known.

This clonotype was counted between two and nine times. The V and J genes are TRBV2 and TRBJ2-6; 7 bases fit TRBD1. In germline, CDR1 is SNHLY, CDR2 FYNNEI. V lost 4 bases, J lost 2 bases, and 8 bases stayed unmatched. This CDR3 region has 17 residues. CDR3 loop: CASSGDRVRAGANVLTF. The CDR3 region has the DNA TGTGCCAGCAGTGGAGACAGGGTCCGTGCTGGGGCCAACGTCCTGACTTTC.

This clonotype was seen only a few times. The chain's CDR3 is CASSRSGGFSNQPQHF. CDR3 in DNA: TGTGCCAGCAGTCGCTCGGGGGGGTTCAGCAATCAGCCCCAGCATTTT. The V gene is TRBV6-2 or TRBV6-3, the J gene TRBJ1-5, with D perhaps TRBD1 (5 bases). Trimming removed 5 bases at V and 1 base at J, with 15 bases between. Germline CDR1 and CDR2: MNHEY and SVGEGT. The CDR3 extends over 16 amino acids.

There are a few counts of this clonotype. The rearrangement uses TRBV5-1 and TRBJ2-5; tentatively, D is TRBD2 (7 bases). V dropped 5 bases and J dropped 4 bases, with 9 bases sitting between them. The CDR3 has 12 amino acids. CDR1 is SGHRS and CDR2 is YFSETQ in the germline V gene. CDR3 region: CASSGGAETQYF. DNA for the CDR3: TGCGCCAGCAGTGGGGGGGCAGAGACCCAGTACTTC.

The chain combines TRBV30 with TRBJ2-7; D unresolved. The V and J ends lost 3 bases and 3 bases respectively, with 15 bases between them. Germline assignment: CDR1 GTSNPN and CDR2 SVGIG (reference sequence). The CDR3 runs 14 residues. CDR3 coding DNA: TGTGCCTGGAGCAACCTCCGATGGGGCTACGAGCAGTACTTC. This sequence encodes CAWSNLRWGYEQYF.

The genes are TRBV20-1 and TRBJ2-7; 9 positions agree with TRBD2. CDR1 and CDR2 (germline): DFQATT, SNEGSKA (reference sequence). This CDR3 contains 14 residues. V was pared by 1 base and J by 2 bases, with 3 bases of the junction left unmatched. The CDR3 region is CSARAGGRAYEQYF. CDR3 nucleotide sequence: TGCAGTGCTAGAGCGGGCGGGAGGGCCTACGAGCAGTACTTC.

The chain is built from TRBV6-2 or TRBV6-3 and TRBJ1-1; a possible D gene is TRBD1 (6 bases). The V end was cut by 5 bases, the J end by 4 bases, with 23 bases between. This CDR3 has 17 residues. In germline, CDR1 is MNHEY, CDR2 SVGEGT. The CDR3 reads CASSLSGVGREGTEAFF. In DNA form, the CDR3 reads TGTGCCAGCAGTCTTTCAGGGGTTGGACGTGAGGGCACTGAAGCTTTCTTT.

The chain is built from TRBV11-2 and TRBJ2-7; 7 bases agree with TRBD1. V lost 5 bases, J lost 3 bases, and 10 bases stayed unmatched. Germline V gene data show CDR1 as SGHAT and CDR2 as FQNNGV. CDR3 length: 15 residues. The CDR3 nucleotides read TGTGCCAGCAGCCGATCAGAAGGGGGCAACTACGAGCAGTACTTC. Amino acid sequence: CASSRSEGGNYEQYF.

This clonotype was detected a few times. V and J are TRBV6-2 or TRBV6-3 and TRBJ2-3, with TRBD1 identical over 8 bases. This CDR3 contains 12 residues. V shed 6 bases and J 14 bases; nucleotides not matched to a gene: 10. Germline V gives CDR1 MNHEY, CDR2 SVGEGT. The CDR3 sequence: CASSLGTGRAYF. CDR3 nucleotides: TGTGCCAGCAGCCTCGGGACAGGAAGAGCGTATTTT.

The chain recombines TRBV6-2 or TRBV6-3 with TRBJ2-7, with D uncertain. The CDR3 length is 12 residues. Germline values: CDR1 MNHEY, CDR2 SVGEGT. The V end lost 5 bases, the J end lost 4 bases, and 9 bases lay between the germline ends. CDR3 sequence: CASSISRYEQYF. The CDR3, as DNA: TGTGCCAGCAGTATCTCGCGGTACGAGCAGTACTTC.

The V gene is TRBV5-1, the J gene TRBJ2-1; 10 nucleotides agree with TRBD1. The CDR3 contains 15 residues. V dropped 4 bases and J dropped 7; count of bases not matched to a gene: 8. Per germline, CDR1 SGHRS and CDR2 YFSETQ. In DNA, the CDR3 is TGCGCCAGCAGCCGCCGGGACAGGGGTTTAAATGAGCAGTTCTTC. Its translation is CASSRRDRGLNEQFF.

This clonotype showed up just a few times. The rearrangement joins TRBV6-1 to TRBJ1-2; D gene unclear. The CDR3 is 12 residues long. CDR1 MNHNS and CDR2 SASEGT come from the germline V gene. Trimming pared 9 bases from V and 7 bases from J, leaving 15 bases between. The CDR3 DNA is TGTGCCAGTAGAAGGCAAGTTGGTGGCTACACCTTC. The encoded protein is CASRRQVGGYTF.

The chain has TRBV12-3 or TRBV12-4 and TRBJ2-7; 10 nucleotides agree with TRBD1. With V trimmed by 7 bases and J by 1 base, 4 bases remained unmatched. The CDR3 totals 14 residues. The CDR3 is CASKRTGGSYEQYF. The CDR3 bases are TGTGCCAGCAAACGGACAGGGGGGTCCTACGAGCAGTACTTC.

This chain uses TRBV6-5 with TRBJ1-4; D remains unclear. This CDR3 region has 14 residues. CDR1 is MNHEY and CDR2 is SVGAGI in the germline V gene. Trimming shortened V by 6 bases and J by 4 bases, and 12 bases separated the two germline ends. CDR3 nucleotides: TGTGCCAGCAGACTAACCCGTCTTAATGAAAAACTGTTTTTT. Translation gives CASRLTRLNEKLFF.

This clonotype was recorded a few times. The chain has TRBV12-3 or TRBV12-4 and TRBJ1-3; D gene uncertain. Trimming removed 8 bases from V and 4 bases from J, with 12 bases in between. The CDR3 runs 13 residues. The CDR3 loop reads CASGMAEGNTIYF. CDR3 DNA sequence: TGTGCCAGCGGCATGGCGGAAGGAAACACCATATATTTT.

J is TRBJ2-7 and V is TRBV24-1; possibly TRBD1 for D (6 bases). Deletions cut 6 bases from V and 0 bases from J, with 11 bases between. The CDR3 is 14 amino acids. Germline lookup yields CDR1 KGHDR and CDR2 SFDVKD. CDR3 region: CATSSDRNSYEQYF. The CDR3 DNA is TGTGCCACCAGTTCGGACAGAAACTCCTACGAGCAGTACTTC.

V gene TRBV10-3 combines with J gene TRBJ2-1; TRBD2 matches at 7 bases. The CDR3 consists of 15 residues. Germline CDR1 reads ENHRY; CDR2 reads SYGVKD. J lost 13 bases, V lost 3 bases, and 15 bases had no gene match. For the CDR3, the DNA is TGTGCCATCAGTGAAGCGACTAGCTATATGAGAGATCAGTTCTTC. This gives the protein CAISEATSYMRDQFF.

The V gene is TRBV12-3 or TRBV12-4, the J gene TRBJ2-1; 7 bases map to TRBD2. CDR3 length equals 16 residues. Losses at the gene ends were 6 bases for V and 0 bases for J; bases not matched to a gene: 8. CDR3: CASRRSGATSYNEQFF. The CDR3 region has the DNA TGTGCCAGCAGGAGGAGCGGGGCTACCTCCTACAATGAGCAGTTCTTC.

The chain is built from TRBV5-1 and TRBJ2-5; D unclear. The CDR3 has 14 amino acids. V shed 2 bases and J shed 0 bases, with 8 bases lying between them. Germline lookup yields CDR1 SGHRS and CDR2 YFSETQ. Written as DNA, the CDR3 is TGCGCCAGCAGCTTTGGACGGTACCAAGAGACCCAGTACTTC. Translation gives CASSFGRYQETQYF.

This rearrangement joins TRBV2 to TRBJ1-1; D is unresolved. The germline V and J ends were trimmed by 3 bases and 4 bases, with 9 bases remaining between them. The germline V gene encodes CDR1 SNHLY and CDR2 FYNNEI. The CDR3 sequence is 13 residues long. CDR3 nucleotides: TGTGCCAGCAGTGAGGGGTATCGCACTGAAGCTTTCTTT. It is translated as CASSEGYRTEAFF.

This clonotype was counted a few times. V and J are TRBV7-6 and TRBJ2-7, with D unclear. The V and J ends lost 5 bases and 4 bases respectively, with 18 bases between them. Germline values: CDR1 SGHVS, CDR2 FNYEAQ. This CDR3 is 15 amino acids long. The CDR3, as DNA: TGTGCCAGCAGCCCAGCACCCTCCATGAGGTACGAGCAGTACTTC. This codes for CASSPAPSMRYEQYF.

The V and J genes are TRBV5-6 and TRBJ1-2; no firm D call. The CDR3 extends over 14 amino acids. Between the trimmed V and J ends, which lost 3 bases and 5 bases, there was a span of 14 bases. Germline V lookup: CDR1 SGHDT, CDR2 YYEEEE. For the CDR3, the DNA is TGTGCCAGCAGCTCGGACCTCCCACTATATGGCTACACCTTC. This codes for CASSSDLPLYGYTF.

Here the CDR3 reads CASSTRTGANTEAFF. The CDR3 DNA is TGTGCCAGCAGCACCCGGACAGGGGCTAACACTGAAGCTTTCTTT. The chain recombines TRBV7-2 with TRBJ1-1, with TRBD1 identical over 9 bases. This CDR3 comprises 15 residues. Germline V gene data show CDR1 as SGHTA and CDR2 as FQGNSA. V was pared by 5 bases and J by 2 bases, with 6 bases of the junction left unmatched.

This clonotype was seen a few times. The chain joins TRBV12-3 or TRBV12-4 to TRBJ1-2; the match to TRBD1 covers 9 bases. J lost 5 bases, V lost 7 bases, and 8 bases had no gene match. The CDR3 extends over 14 amino acids. CDR3 loop: CASTGQGIGYGYTF. The CDR3 DNA reads TGTGCCAGCACAGGACAGGGGATTGGGTATGGCTACACCTTC.

The rearrangement links TRBV6-5 to TRBJ1-1; a weak D match, TRBD1 (5 bases). Germline CDR1 and CDR2: MNHEY and SVGAGI. With 3 bases removed from V and 0 bases from J, the gap between germline ends came to 14 bases. The CDR3 totals 16 residues. The CDR3 bases are TGTGCCAGCAGTTATCATTTCAGGGAGTTGAACACTGAAGCTTTCTTT. Its translation: CASSYHFRELNTEAFF.

This clonotype has more than one count but fewer than ten. The chain uses TRBV6-5 and TRBJ2-7; 11 bases match TRBD2. Unmatched junction bases numbered 0, after V lost 2 bases and J lost 0 bases. The CDR3 has 15 residues. CDR1 MNHEY and CDR2 SVGAGI come from the germline V gene. The CDR3 bases are TGTGCCAGCAGTTACACTAGCGGGAGCTCCTACGAGCAGTACTTC. Translated, it gives CASSYTSGSSYEQYF.

The gene calls are TRBV7-2 and TRBJ1-1; D remains ambiguous. From germline, CDR1 is SGHTA and CDR2 FQGNSA. CDR3 length: 15 amino acids. V was trimmed by 2 bases and J by 0 bases, leaving 10 bases between them. CDR3 loop: CASSLSLSLNTEAFF. Written as DNA, the CDR3 is TGTGCCAGCAGCTTAAGTCTGAGCTTGAACACTGAAGCTTTCTTT.

The CDR3 loop reads CASSVGGTDEQYF. CDR3 bases: TGTGCCAGCAGCGTAGGGGGGACGGACGAGCAGTACTTC. J is TRBJ2-7 and V is TRBV9; D is perhaps TRBD1 or TRBD2 (5 bases each). The CDR3 consists of 13 residues. Looked up from germline, CDR1 is SGDLS and CDR2 is YYNGEE. V lost 0 bases and J lost 5, with 9 bases in between.